This T cell receptor beta chain is from a study of shared clonotypes between healthy human individuals. Broader study findings: Naive subsets tended to show greater estimated richness than memory subsets.

Note on this clone: Its antigen is unidentified.

The study ran the assay at deep level. Produced via immunoSEQ multiplex PCR; TCRdb's table is partial and in-frame only. This table has about 820,000 clones, around 93% appearing once. V was shortened by 5 bases and J by 6 bases, with 10 bases between the two germline ends. Germline lookup yields CDR1 MGHDK and CDR2 SYGVNS. The CDR3 covers 12 residues. Terminally differentiated effector memory CD45RA+ cells were left out of the naive CD8 fraction, which was CD45RO-negative and positively selected for CCR7. This receptor was identified in a man aged 25 to 40 in good health. This chain uses TRBV25-1 with TRBJ1-2; D might be TRBD1 (6 bases). Sequenced material: naive CD8+ T cells sorted from blood. CDR3 DNA: TGTGCCAGCAGTTCGGGGGGCGATGGCTACACCTTC. Translating it yields CASSSGGDGYTF.